Listed here are 27 T cell receptor beta chains from one sample, sequenced in a study of T-cell memory formation after mild COVID-19. Each CDR3 protein gets one entry after TCRdb re-called the 5' RACE reads with MiXCR. The sample lists a few hundred thousand distinct CDR3 sequences; roughly a fifth were seen once. Source material: PBMCs or a T cell subset sorted from them (not recorded which). The receptor source for this set is a young man who had mild COVID-19 (a few samples of this study predate the infection). Cell type and time point are not known.

This clonotype was counted between two and nine times. The rearrangement links TRBV6-2 or TRBV6-3 to TRBJ2-5; D call uncertain. Germline values: CDR1 MNHEY, CDR2 SVGEGT. Trimming stripped 4 bases from V and 5 bases from J, with 11 bases between. The CDR3 sequence is 13 residues long. CDR3 protein: CASSWVTAETQYF. In DNA, the CDR3 is TGTGCCAGCAGTTGGGTGACGGCGGAGACCCAGTACTTC.

Only a few counts were recorded for this clonotype. This chain connects TRBV27 to TRBJ2-5; 7 positions match TRBD1. The ends lost 4 bases at V and 7 bases at J; junction bases unmatched: 12. Germline values: CDR1 MNHEY, CDR2 SMNVEV (reference sequence). The CDR3 consists of 15 residues. The CDR3 coding sequence is TGTGCCAGCAGTTCTAGGGGGCGCCTAGCAGGGACCCAGTACTTC. Amino acid sequence: CASSSRGRLAGTQYF.

There are many counts of this clonotype. The V gene is TRBV12-3 or TRBV12-4, the J gene TRBJ2-7, with D possibly matching TRBD1 (5 bases). The CDR3 runs 12 residues. Trimming cost V 5 bases and J 5 bases, with 10 bases left between them. The CDR3, as DNA: TGTGCCAGCAGTGGGCAGGGCAACGAGCAGTACTTC. Amino acids: CASSGQGNEQYF.

This clonotype was recorded a few times. Here the CDR3 reads CASSTKGGMGNEQFF. CDR3 in DNA: TGTGCCAGCAGCACAAAAGGCGGGATGGGGAATGAGCAGTTCTTC. The chain couples TRBV7-3 to TRBJ2-1, with D possibly TRBD2 on 6 matching bases. CDR1 and CDR2 from the germline V gene are SGHTA and FQGTGA. Trimming removed 5 bases from V and 7 bases from J, with 18 bases in between. The CDR3 has 15 residues.

This clonotype has only a few counts. The chain employs TRBV7-2 and TRBJ1-5, with D maybe TRBD1 (5 bases). V was shortened by 5 bases and J by 6 bases, with 14 bases between the two germline ends. Germline V CDR1 and CDR2: SGHTA, FQGNSA. The CDR3 spans 14 residues. CDR3 nucleotides: TGTGCCAGCAGCCCGGGACTTGGGGCTCAGCCCCAGCATTTT. It codes for CASSPGLGAQPQHF. The full variable domain, in which reference TRBV7-2 and TRBJ1-5 provide the parts outside the CDR3, is GAGVSQSPSNKVTEKGKDVELRCDPISGHTALYWYRQSLGQGLEFLIYFQGNSAPDKSGLPSDRFSAERTGGSVSTLTIQRTQQEDSAVYLCASSPGLGAQPQHFGDGTRLSIL.

The chain is built from TRBV20-1 and TRBJ1-5; perhaps TRBD1 as D (6 bases). Trimming removed 0 bases at V and 7 bases at J, with 10 bases between. This CDR3 comprises 13 residues. The germline gives CDR1 DFQATT, CDR2 SNEGSKA (reference sequence). The CDR3 coding sequence is TGCAGTGCTAGAGATCGGGGGCACCAGCCCCAGCATTTT. It encodes CSARDRGHQPQHF.

The chain joins TRBV20-1 to TRBJ2-7; TRBD2 matches 10 bases. Germline CDR1 DFQATT, CDR2 SNEGSKA (reference sequence). The CDR3 runs 16 residues. For the CDR3, the DNA is TGCAGCTGGGGGCAGGGGAGGAGCGGGGGGGCCTACGAGCAGTACGTC. Translating it yields CSWGQGRSGGAYEQYV.

The chain links TRBV4-3 to TRBJ2-2; 13 nucleotides agree with TRBD2. The trim removed 4 bases at V and 0 bases at J, leaving 17 bases unmatched. The CDR3 extends over 22 amino acids. Germline CDR1 is LGHNA and CDR2 is YSLEER. CDR3 bases: TGCGCCAGCAGCCCGCTCCACTATTTACTAGCGGGGGGGAAACCGAACACCGGGGAGCTGTTTTTT. As protein: CASSPLHYLLAGGKPNTGELFF.

In regard to this clonotype: Relative to the germline gene, one junction end is altered; a read error may explain this. The chain has TRBV24-1 and TRBJ2-3; TRBD2 might be the D (7 bases). The CDR3 has 15 residues. Germline V lookup: CDR1 KGHDR, CDR2 SFDVKD. The CDR3: CATSDWEGGTDTQYF. The CDR3 DNA reads TGTGCCACCAGCGATTGGGAGGGGGGCACAGATACGCAGTATTTT.

J is TRBJ2-7 and V is TRBV24-1; 9 bases are shared with TRBD1. The germline gives CDR1 KGHDR, CDR2 SFDVKD. V lost 10 bases and J lost 5; bases outside the gene matches: 11. The CDR3 is made up of 14 amino acids. The CDR3, as DNA: TGTGCCACGCAATTGGGACAGGGTTCAGACGAGCAGTACGTC. It specifies CATQLGQGSDEQYV.

V and J are TRBV9 and TRBJ2-2; possible D gene TRBD2, 6 bases. From germline, CDR1 is SGDLS and CDR2 YYNGEE. V lost 3 bases and J 5 bases, leaving 23 bases between the germline ends. This CDR3 region has 18 residues. The CDR3 nucleotides read TGTGCCAGCAGCGATCGGGGAGGAGGGATTTCGAGGACCGGGGAGCTGTTTTTT. It yields the protein CASSDRGGGISRTGELFF. Based on the CDR3 plus reference TRBV9 and TRBJ2-2, the full variable domain is DSGVTQTPKHLITATGQRVTLRCSPRSGDLSVYWYQQSLDQGLQFLIQYYNGEERAKGNILERFSAQQFPDLHSELNLSSLELGDSALYFCASSDRGGGISRTGELFFGEGSRLTVL.

This chain uses TRBV20-1 with TRBJ1-6; TRBD1 agrees at 8 bases. CDR1 and CDR2 (germline): DFQATT, SNEGSKA (reference sequence). This CDR3 has 16 residues. The V gene end was trimmed by 0 bases and the J gene end by 14 bases; junction bases not matched to a gene: 15. CDR3 DNA: TGCAGTGCTAGAGATAGACTGAAGGACAGGGTGAAGGCCCTCCACTTT. It specifies CSARDRLKDRVKALHF.

This clonotype was detected only a few times. The chain links TRBV7-9 to TRBJ2-5, with a tentative D call TRBD1 (6 bases). Germline CDR1 reads SEHNR; CDR2 reads FQNEAQ (reference sequence). V gave up 1 base and J gave up 4 bases, with 16 bases separating them. The CDR3 loop spans 16 amino acids. This chain's CDR3 is CASSLVWGLFGETQYF. The CDR3 region has the DNA TGTGCCAGCAGCTTAGTTTGGGGGCTGTTCGGAGAGACCCAGTACTTC.

The chain combines TRBV5-1 with TRBJ2-2; either TRBD1 or TRBD2 may fit D (5 bases each). The CDR3 sequence is 15 residues long. Trimming took 1 base from V and 0 from J, leaving 7 bases between them. Germline CDR1 SGHRS, CDR2 YFSETQ. The CDR3 nucleotides read TGCGCCAGCAGCTTGAAGGGACCGAACACCGGGGAGCTGTTTTTT. Encoded protein: CASSLKGPNTGELFF.

The chain uses TRBV27 and TRBJ2-6; D is possibly TRBD1 (6 bases). Germline CDR1 MNHEY, CDR2 SMNVEV (reference sequence). V was pared by 3 bases and J by 5 bases, with 11 bases between. The CDR3 runs to 15 residues. CDR3 DNA sequence: TGTGCCAGCAGTTTCCGCCGGGACAGGGCCAACGTCCTGACTTTC. Translation gives CASSFRRDRANVLTF.

The gene calls are TRBV4-1 and TRBJ2-3, with TRBD2 matching over 10 bases. This CDR3 contains 17 residues. CDR1 and CDR2 (germline): MGHRA, YSYEKL. V was clipped by 1 base and J by 1 base; unmatched bases: 5. The CDR3 nucleotides are TGCGCCAGCAGCCAAGGGGCTAGCGGGGGACGCACAGATACGCAGTATTTT. It specifies CASSQGASGGRTDTQYF.

This clonotype was recorded a few times. The genes are TRBV29-1 and TRBJ2-3; D remains unclear. Trimming took 4 bases from V and 5 from J, leaving 19 bases between them. CDR3 length: 15 residues. The germline CDR1 and CDR2 sequences are SQVTM and ANQGSEA. For the CDR3, the DNA is TGCAGCGTTGTCGGAACGACGGACGTACAAGATACGCAGTATTTT. Translation: CSVVGTTDVQDTQYF.

J is TRBJ2-1 and V is TRBV11-2; 12 positions agree with TRBD2. Trimming took 2 bases from V and 5 from J; bases not matched to a gene: 1. The CDR3 length is 15 residues. Germline V lookup: CDR1 SGHAT, CDR2 FQNNGV. The CDR3 DNA reads as TGTGCCAGCAGCTTACGGACTAGCGGGAACAATGAGCAGTTCTTC. Translated, it gives CASSLRTSGNNEQFF.

The chain uses TRBV11-2 and TRBJ2-2; no clear D. Trimming removed 4 bases from V and 3 bases from J, with 3 bases in between. Germline V lookup: CDR1 SGHAT, CDR2 FQNNGV. This CDR3 has 12 amino acids. CDR3 residues: CASSYHTGELFF. DNA of the CDR3: TGTGCCAGCAGCTACCACACCGGGGAGCTGTTTTTT. Looking up the rest from reference TRBV11-2 and TRBJ2-2 gives the full variable domain: EAGVAQSPRYKIIEKRQSVAFWCNPISGHATLYWYQQILGQGPKLLIQFQNNGVVDDSQLPKDRFSAERLKGVDSTLKIQPAKLEDSAVYLCASSYHTGELFFGEGSRLTVL.

The chain uses TRBV7-2 and TRBJ1-4; D uncertain. Looked up from germline, CDR1 is SGHTA and CDR2 is FQGNSA. Between the trimmed V and J ends, which lost 6 bases and 8 bases, there was a span of 22 bases. The CDR3 totals 16 residues. CDR3 DNA: TGTGCCAGCAGTGCCTCGCCAACTCGACTTGGAGAAAAACTGTTTTTT. This gives the protein CASSASPTRLGEKLFF.

The chain combines TRBV2 with TRBJ2-5, with TRBD2 matching 7 bases. After removal of 8 bases from V and 3 bases from J, the junction contained 6 bases not matched to a gene. The CDR3 is 13 residues long. Germline V gives CDR1 SNHLY, CDR2 FYNNEI. CDR3 DNA sequence: TGTGCCAGCTCGGGGGGAAGGGAAGAGACCCAGTACTTC. As protein: CASSGGREETQYF.

The chain uses TRBV20-1 and TRBJ2-1; possibly TRBD2 for D (7 bases). Germline-derived CDR1 and CDR2 are DFQATT and SNEGSKA (reference sequence). V was cut by 5 bases and J by 13 bases, with 15 bases left in between. The CDR3 length is 11 residues. As DNA, the CDR3 is TGCAGTGCTGGAGGGGGGGGCCCTCAGTTCTTC. Its translation is CSAGGGGPQFF.

The chain employs TRBV2 and TRBJ1-5, with D uncertain. Trimming pared 2 bases from V and 2 bases from J, leaving 7 bases between. Germline V lookup: CDR1 SNHLY, CDR2 FYNNEI. The CDR3 spans 14 residues. CDR3 amino acids: CASSERQRNQPQHF. CDR3 bases: TGTGCCAGCAGTGAACGGCAGCGCAATCAGCCCCAGCATTTT.

This clonotype was picked up a small number of times. The chain recombines TRBV20-1 with TRBJ2-3, with 8 bases aligning to TRBD1. Germline V gene sequence: CDR1 DFQATT, CDR2 SNEGSKA (reference sequence). This CDR3 has 16 residues. V lost 4 bases to trimming and J lost 1 base; unmatched junction nucleotides: 10. The CDR3 DNA reads as TGCAGTGCTACCCAGGGGGCGAGCCGTCGCACAGATACGCAGTATTTT. Translated: CSATQGASRRTDTQYF.

The sample holds a few counts of this clonotype. This chain connects TRBV11-2 to TRBJ1-4; D is unresolved. Trimming removed 5 bases at V and 16 bases at J, with 20 bases between. Germline-derived CDR1 and CDR2 are SGHAT and FQNNGV. The CDR3 loop spans 13 amino acids. The CDR3 sequence is CASSLHPGSPRFF. Here the CDR3 DNA reads TGTGCCAGCAGCCTCCATCCCGGGTCCCCAAGGTTTTTT.

The chain combines TRBV6-6 with TRBJ2-5; TRBD2 aligns across 12 bases. The CDR3 consists of 16 residues. Germline loops: CDR1 MNHNY, CDR2 SVGAGI (reference sequence). V trimming: 8 bases; J trimming: 3 bases; junction bases outside the gene matches: 10. The CDR3 protein is CASGPGWTSGEETQYF. The CDR3 bases are TGTGCCAGCGGCCCGGGGTGGACTAGCGGGGAAGAGACCCAGTACTTC.

The sample holds many counts of this clonotype. The chain uses TRBV5-6 and TRBJ1-5; 7 positions match TRBD1. The V gene's germline CDR1 is SGHDT and CDR2 YYEEEE. The junction had 4 bases not matched to a gene; V was cut back by 4 bases and J by 0 bases. This CDR3 is built from 15 residues. The CDR3 DNA follows: TGTGCCAGCAGCATGGGACAGATTAGCAATCAGCCCCAGCATTTT. Translation: CASSMGQISNQPQHF.